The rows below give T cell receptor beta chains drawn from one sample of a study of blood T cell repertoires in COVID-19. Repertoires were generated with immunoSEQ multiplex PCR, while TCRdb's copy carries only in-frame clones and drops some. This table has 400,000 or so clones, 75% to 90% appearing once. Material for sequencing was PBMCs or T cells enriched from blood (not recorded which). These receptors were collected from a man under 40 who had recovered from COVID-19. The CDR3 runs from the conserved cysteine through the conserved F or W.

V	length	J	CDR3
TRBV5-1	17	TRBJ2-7	CASSLLPGLAGGGEQYF
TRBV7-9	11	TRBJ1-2	CASRTLNGYTF
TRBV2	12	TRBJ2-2	CASSSDLGELFF
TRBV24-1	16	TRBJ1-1	CATSDSTGGSGAEAFF
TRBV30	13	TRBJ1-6	CAWSGVIRSPLHF
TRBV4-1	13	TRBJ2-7	CASSQVPGEEQYF
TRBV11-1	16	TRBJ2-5	CASSFGIAGAQETQYF
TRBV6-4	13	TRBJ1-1	CASMGQGDTEAFF
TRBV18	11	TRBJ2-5	CASSLAETQYF
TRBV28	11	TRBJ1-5	CGRRLNQPQHF
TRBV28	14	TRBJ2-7	CASSLRLVSYEQYF
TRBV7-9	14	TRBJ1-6	CASSLAQVYSPLHF
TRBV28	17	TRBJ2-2	CASTFKTSGFNTGELFF
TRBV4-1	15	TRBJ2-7	CASSEVGTGTYEQYF
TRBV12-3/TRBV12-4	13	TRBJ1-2	CASSSGPLYGYTF
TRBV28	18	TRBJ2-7	CASSEPLWKLRSPYEQYF
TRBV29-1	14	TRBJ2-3	CSVARNLLTDTQYF
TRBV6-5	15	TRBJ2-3	CASSPSQGGADTQYF
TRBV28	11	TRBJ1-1	CASSPDRGAFF
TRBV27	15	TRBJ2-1	CASSLGGVSYNEQFF
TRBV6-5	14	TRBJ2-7	CASSWGTGPYEQYF
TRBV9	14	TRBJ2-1	CASSRANPKGEQFF
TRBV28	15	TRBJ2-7	CASSLGGGPAYEQYF
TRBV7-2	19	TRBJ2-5	CASSLAPGVSGSNQETQYF
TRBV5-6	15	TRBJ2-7	CASSLYRTGSYEQYF
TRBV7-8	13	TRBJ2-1	CASISRDYNEQFF
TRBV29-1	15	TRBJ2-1	CSVEPTSGTYNEQFF
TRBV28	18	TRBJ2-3	CASSLDGFAGGATDTQYF
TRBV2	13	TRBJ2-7	CASHGLAGVEQYF
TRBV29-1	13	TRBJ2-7	CSVEVTGEGEQYF
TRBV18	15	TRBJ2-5	CASSPVFPSQETQYF
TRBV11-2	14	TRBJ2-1	CASSLTANNNEQFF
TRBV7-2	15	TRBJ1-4	CASSLQRSANEKLFF
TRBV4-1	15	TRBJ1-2	CASSLRSLANYGYTF
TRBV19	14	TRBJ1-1	CASRRLGENTEAFF
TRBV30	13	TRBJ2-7	CAWSKQGPSEQYF
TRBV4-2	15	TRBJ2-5	CASSRATGGTETQYF
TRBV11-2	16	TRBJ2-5	CASSLGNAQLQETQYF
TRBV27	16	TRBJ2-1	CASSFNSGRWFDEQFF
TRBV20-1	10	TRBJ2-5	CSAGEETQYF
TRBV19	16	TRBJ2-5	CASSIGSGSQLETQYF
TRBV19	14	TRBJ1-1	CASSLLGSASEAFF
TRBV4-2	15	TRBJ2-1	CASSPPSGRAAEQFF
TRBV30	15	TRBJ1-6	CAWAGMSSYNSPLHF
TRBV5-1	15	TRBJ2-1	CASSLADTAYNEQFF
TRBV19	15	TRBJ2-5	CASSIPGAPKETQYF
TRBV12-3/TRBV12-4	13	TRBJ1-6	CASSFFQDSPLHF
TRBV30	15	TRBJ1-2	CAWSGRDITNYGYTF
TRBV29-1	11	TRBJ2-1	CSVNGQGAKFF
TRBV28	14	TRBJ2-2	CASSFERAPGELFF
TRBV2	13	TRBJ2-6	CASAGAGANVLTF